This T cell receptor (beta chain) was sequenced in a study of T cells in Graves' hyperthyroidism and ophthalmopathy. A note on this clonotype: This may arise from a read error, as a much more abundant clone is one base away.

Stability of Graves' hyperthyroidism was defined as absent ophthalmopathy progression within 18 months. Patients with uncontrolled infections, other autoimmune diseases, pregnancy or lactation were excluded. Amplification of TCR beta CDR3 regions used RNA as the template. The TCR CDR3 was amplified in a first-round RT-PCR using the HTBI primer set. From the multiplex PCR reads, TCRdb called clonotypes with MiXCR, one entry per CDR3 protein. The sample lists around 180,000 distinct CDR3 sequences, about 15% seen once, with roughly 30% in the top ten. The sample taken for sequencing was blood. This TCR came from a woman aged 50 to 60 with Graves' hyperthyroidism.

The chain's CDR3 is CSARQYYNEQFF. CDR3 in DNA: TGCAGTGCTAGGCAGTACTACAATGAGCAGTTCTTC. The chain combines TRBV20-1 with TRBJ2-1; D gene unclear. The germline V gene encodes CDR1 DFQATT and CDR2 SNEGSKA (reference sequence). Deletions cut 3 bases from V and 3 bases from J, with 6 bases between. The CDR3 consists of 12 residues.